This T cell receptor beta chain was observed in a study of cytomegalovirus exposure and HLA in healthy donors. Broader study findings: In a later analysis, HLA-associated TCR beta chains were more clonally expanded than equally common others. In a later analysis, specific HLA alleles were associated with 15,000 or so TCR beta sequences at a 0.05 false discovery rate.

With 60 Vbeta and 13 Jbeta primers, the PCR was carried out. The table came from immunoSEQ multiplex PCR; TCRdb's copy has only in-frame clones and leaves some out. The data show 120,000 to 150,000 clones, about two thirds seen once. Unmatched junction bases numbered 18, after V lost 4 bases and J lost 6 bases. This CDR3 has 18 residues. Per the germline V gene, CDR1 is SGHTA and CDR2 is FQGNSA. As to this clone: Its antigen is unidentified.

This receptor was obtained from a woman between 18 and 30 years old in good health and CMV-seronegative. J is TRBJ2-1 and V is TRBV7-2, with TRBD2 identical over 7 bases. The sequencing input was PBMCs. The CDR3 sequence: CASSSGRGRESGGNEQFF. The CDR3 coding sequence is TGTGCCAGCAGCTCTGGCCGAGGGCGGGAGTCAGGTGGCAATGAGCAGTTCTTC.